These 24 T cell receptor beta chains share one sample of origin, sequenced in a study of cytomegalovirus exposure and HLA in healthy donors. With 60 Vbeta and 13 Jbeta primers, the PCR was carried out. Sequenced by immunoSEQ multiplex PCR; TCRdb stores in-frame clones only, minus some. The sample lists 150,000 to 200,000 clones, less than 90% occurring once. Sequences were obtained from PBMCs. These receptors were collected from a man in his fifties in good health and CMV-seronegative.

V is TRBV7-9 and J is TRBJ2-3; tentatively, D is TRBD1 (6 bases). CDR1 and CDR2 (germline): SEHNR, FQNEAQ (reference sequence). Trimming took 5 bases from V and 0 from J, leaving 12 bases between them. The CDR3 is made up of 15 amino acids. In DNA form, the CDR3 reads TGTGCCAGCAGCCAGGACAGCTTTAGCACAGATACGCAGTATTTT. Its protein is CASSQDSFSTDTQYF.

The chain is built from TRBV4-2 and TRBJ2-5, with TRBD1 as a possible D gene (6 bases). The germline V gene encodes CDR1 LGHNA and CDR2 YNFKEQ. The V and J ends lost 3 bases and 5 bases respectively, with 16 bases between them. The CDR3 runs to 15 residues. CDR3 amino acids: CASSQRQGNEETQYF. For the CDR3, the DNA is TGTGCCAGCAGCCAGCGTCAGGGGAATGAGGAGACCCAGTACTTC.

This clone was seen a few times. The sample holds other DNA sequences that translate to the same CDR3. The V gene is TRBV13, the J gene TRBJ1-2; 10 nucleotides agree with TRBD1. The length of the CDR3 is 16 residues. The J segment lost 7 bases and the V segment lost 6 bases, leaving 14 bases of the junction unmatched. CDR1 is PRHDT, CDR2 FYEKMQ, per germline (reference sequence). In DNA form, the CDR3 reads TGTGCCAGCAGTCCAGGCGTCGGGACAGGGGATGGTGGCTACACCTTC. Translating gives CASSPGVGTGDGGYTF.

The chain links TRBV6-6 to TRBJ2-7; possible D gene TRBD1, 9 bases. The germline gives CDR1 MNHNY, CDR2 SVGAGI (reference sequence). Trimming removed 4 bases at V and 5 bases at J, with 18 bases between. This CDR3 is 15 amino acids long. This CDR3 is CASSFGGDRVHEQYF. CDR3 coding DNA: TGTGCCAGCAGTTTCGGGGGGGACAGGGTACACGAGCAGTACTTC.

The rearrangement links TRBV15 to TRBJ2-1; 8 bases align to TRBD2. Germline trimming cut 0 bases from V and 4 bases from J; bases unmatched to any gene: 5. The CDR3 totals 16 residues. Germline V CDR1 and CDR2: LNHNV, YYDKDF (reference sequence). The CDR3 coding sequence is TGTGCCACCAGCAGAGACCCCGGGACTAGTTACAATGAGCAGTTCTTC. Encoded protein: CATSRDPGTSYNEQFF. Looking up the rest from reference TRBV15 and TRBJ2-1 gives the full variable domain: DAMVIQNPRYQVTQFGKPVTLSCSQTLNHNVMYWYQQKSSQAPKLLFHYYDKDFNNEADTPDNFQSRRPNTSFCFLDIRSPGLGDTAMYLCATSRDPGTSYNEQFFGPGTRLTVL.

The chain combines TRBV7-2 with TRBJ2-7, with D tentatively TRBD1 (5 bases). V was pared by 3 bases and J by 3 bases, with 15 bases between. The germline V gene encodes CDR1 SGHTA and CDR2 FQGNSA. This CDR3 spans 15 amino acids. In nucleotides, the CDR3 is TGTGCCAGCAGCTTCGGACATAATAGTCTCTACGAGCAGTACTTC. This codes for CASSFGHNSLYEQYF.

The genes are TRBV7-2 and TRBJ2-2, with a possible D match to TRBD2 (6 bases). The CDR3 has 16 residues. With 1 base removed from V and 5 bases from J, the gap between germline ends came to 14 bases. Germline V CDR1 and CDR2: SGHTA, FQGNSA. CDR3: CASSLGVLALTGELFF. The CDR3 nucleotides read TGTGCCAGCAGCTTAGGGGTACTAGCCCTTACCGGGGAGCTGTTTTTT.

The chain couples TRBV4-1 to TRBJ2-7; maybe TRBD2 (5 bases). The CDR3 covers 13 residues. CDR1 MGHRA and CDR2 YSYEKL come from the germline V gene. V was clipped by 2 bases and J by 4 bases, with 9 bases between them. The CDR3 loop is CASSQPPGYEQYF. CDR3 bases: TGCGCCAGCAGCCAACCCCCGGGGTACGAGCAGTACTTC.

The chain combines TRBV9 with TRBJ2-1; TRBD2 agrees at 12 bases. The germline V gene has CDR1 SGDLS and CDR2 YYNGEE. Losses at the gene ends were 6 bases for V and 12 bases for J; bases not matched to a gene: 10. The CDR3 consists of 14 residues. The CDR3 DNA reads as TGTGCCAGCACCCTAGCGGGAGGGCCCGTTGGGCAGTTCTTC. Encoded protein: CASTLAGGPVGQFF.

The V call is TRBV18, the J call TRBJ2-5; D is uncertain. Germline V gene sequence: CDR1 KGHSH, CDR2 LQKENI. The length of the CDR3 is 13 residues. V lost 6 bases to trimming and J lost 1 base, with 9 bases between them. The chain's CDR3 is CASSPTVQETQYF. The DNA of the CDR3 is TGTGCCAGCTCCCCCACAGTCCAAGAGACCCAGTACTTC.

V is TRBV2 and J is TRBJ2-5; TRBD2 matches at 9 bases. With the DNA end fitting TRBJ2-7 better, the J assignment may be wrong. This CDR3 comprises 15 residues. Germline CDR1 reads SNHLY; CDR2 reads FYNNEI. The CDR3 coding sequence is TGTGCCAGCAGGCAAAATAGCGGGGGACCCTACGAGCAGTACTTC. It yields the protein CASRQNSGGPYEQYF.

This clone was seen a single time. CDR3: CASSLLGGNSYEQYF. CDR3 bases: TGTGCCAGCAGCTTGTTGGGCGGGAACTCCTACGAGCAGTACTTC. The V gene is TRBV5-6, the J gene TRBJ2-7, with D tentatively TRBD2 (6 bases). With 1 base removed from V and 0 bases from J, the gap between germline ends came to 11 bases. This CDR3 contains 15 residues. The germline V gene encodes CDR1 SGHDT and CDR2 YYEEEE.

CDR3 coding DNA: TGTGCCAGCAGCTCCGAATCTATCACTGAAGCTTTCTTT. The encoded protein is CASSSESITEAFF. V gene TRBV7-3 combines with J gene TRBJ1-1, with D hard to call. The germline V gene encodes CDR1 SGHTA and CDR2 FQGTGA. CDR3 length: 13 amino acids. V was shortened by 4 bases and J by 4 bases, with 10 bases between the two germline ends.

The chain couples TRBV6-4 to TRBJ1-6; unclear D gene. Germline CDR1 and CDR2: MRHNA and SNTAGT. This CDR3 is 15 amino acids long. V dropped 2 bases and J dropped 3 bases, with 8 bases sitting between them. The CDR3 sequence: CASSDLAGYNSPLHF. CDR3 bases: TGTGCCAGCAGTGACCTCGCCGGCTATAATTCACCCCTCCACTTT.

This clone came up a few times. The chain combines TRBV6-1 with TRBJ1-1; D is unclear. V was cut by 2 bases and J by 0 bases, with 7 bases left in between. The CDR3 is 14 amino acids. Germline V gene sequence: CDR1 MNHNS, CDR2 SASEGT. In nucleotides, the CDR3 is TGTGCCAGCAGTGAACGGTTCATGAACACTGAAGCTTTCTTT. Encoded protein: CASSERFMNTEAFF.

The chain is built from TRBV28 and TRBJ1-4; D is unresolved. Germline V gene data show CDR1 as MDHEN and CDR2 as SYDVKM. The CDR3 sequence is 14 residues long. The V end was cut by 6 bases, the J end by 7 bases, with 15 bases between. CDR3 in DNA: TGTGCCAGCAGCTCCCCCGGGTTTGGTGAAAAACTGTTTTTT. Its protein is CASSSPGFGEKLFF.

The chain has TRBV9 and TRBJ2-7; D is unclear. Deletions cut 0 bases from V and 0 bases from J, with 10 bases between. This CDR3 spans 15 amino acids. Germline CDR1 reads SGDLS; CDR2 reads YYNGEE. CDR3 DNA sequence: TGTGCCAGCAGCGTAGGAGGTCTTTCCTCCTACGAGCAGTACTTC. It translates to CASSVGGLSSYEQYF.

This clone was picked up a small number of times. The rearrangement uses TRBV18 and TRBJ1-5; a possible D gene is TRBD1 (6 bases). Germline lookup yields CDR1 KGHSH and CDR2 LQKENI. The CDR3 has 16 residues. Trimming stripped 5 bases from V and 0 bases from J, with 14 bases between. The CDR3 is CASSKQGDYSNQPQHF. As DNA, the CDR3 is TGTGCCAGCTCAAAACAGGGAGACTATAGCAATCAGCCCCAGCATTTT.

The chain combines TRBV25-1 with TRBJ1-5; no clear D. The V and J ends lost 2 bases and 6 bases respectively, with 11 bases between them. The CDR3 contains 14 residues. Germline loops: CDR1 MGHDK, CDR2 SYGVNS. The CDR3, as DNA: TGTGCCAGCAGTGAACCACAAGGGAGTCAGCCCCAGCATTTT. Translated: CASSEPQGSQPQHF. Full variable domain (remainder filled in from reference TRBV25-1 and TRBJ1-5): EADIYQTPRYLVIGTGKKITLECSQTMGHDKMYWYQQDPGMELHLIHYSYGVNSTEKGDLSSESTVSRIRTEHFPLTLESARPSHTSQYLCASSEPQGSQPQHFGDGTRLSIL.

The genes are TRBV7-2 and TRBJ2-7; 8 bases are shared with TRBD1. Trimming cost V 6 bases and J 7 bases; bases outside gene matches: 14. This CDR3 has 15 amino acids. Germline loops: CDR1 SGHTA, CDR2 FQGNSA. CDR3: CASSQTGQASREQYF. The CDR3, as DNA: TGTGCCAGCAGTCAAACGGGACAGGCTTCTAGAGAGCAGTACTTC.

The V and J genes are TRBV5-1 and TRBJ1-2, with TRBD1 matching 7 bases. The CDR3 spans 14 residues. The germline V gene has CDR1 SGHRS and CDR2 YFSETQ. V lost 2 bases to trimming and J lost 7 bases; unmatched junction nucleotides: 8. CDR3 loop: CASSFGQATGGYTF. The CDR3 DNA is TGCGCCAGCAGCTTCGGACAGGCGACGGGTGGCTACACCTTC. Together with reference TRBV5-1 and TRBJ1-2, the CDR3 gives the full variable domain: KAGVTQTPRYLIKTRGQQVTLSCSPISGHRSVSWYQQTPGQGLQFLFEYFSETQRNKGNFPGRFSGRQFSNSRSEMNVSTLELGDSALYLCASSFGQATGGYTFGSGTRLTVV.

V usage is TRBV6-1 and J usage is TRBJ1-2, with 9 positions matching TRBD1. J gave up 4 bases and V 3 bases, and 6 bases lay outside the gene matches. The CDR3 sequence is 15 residues long. Looked up from germline, CDR1 is MNHNS and CDR2 is SASEGT. The DNA of the CDR3 is TGTGCCAGCAGTGAGGAACAGGGGGCGTTCTATGGCTACACCTTC. Protein: CASSEEQGAFYGYTF.

This chain connects TRBV5-4 to TRBJ1-1; maybe TRBD1 (5 bases). Looked up from germline, CDR1 is SGHNT and CDR2 is YYREEE (reference sequence). The CDR3 length is 15 residues. With 4 bases removed from V and 0 bases from J, the gap between germline ends came to 13 bases. The CDR3 protein is CASSPTLGVNTEAFF. CDR3 DNA sequence: TGTGCCAGCAGCCCGACCCTAGGGGTGAACACTGAAGCTTTCTTT.

V is TRBV7-9 and J is TRBJ2-1; 11 positions agree with TRBD2. After removal of 7 bases from V and 7 bases from J, the junction contained 6 bases not matched to a gene. From germline, CDR1 is SEHNR and CDR2 FQNEAQ (reference sequence). The CDR3 contains 14 residues. This chain's CDR3 is CASMTSGDSNEQFF. CDR3 nucleotide sequence: TGTGCCAGCATGACTAGCGGGGACTCAAATGAGCAGTTCTTC. Using reference TRBV7-9 and TRBJ2-1 for the parts outside the CDR3, the full variable domain is DTGVSQNPRHKITKRGQNVTFRCDPISEHNRLYWYRQTLGQGPEFLTYFQNEAQLEKSRLLSDRFSAERPKGSFSTLEIQRTEQGDSAMYLCASMTSGDSNEQFFGPGTRLTVL.